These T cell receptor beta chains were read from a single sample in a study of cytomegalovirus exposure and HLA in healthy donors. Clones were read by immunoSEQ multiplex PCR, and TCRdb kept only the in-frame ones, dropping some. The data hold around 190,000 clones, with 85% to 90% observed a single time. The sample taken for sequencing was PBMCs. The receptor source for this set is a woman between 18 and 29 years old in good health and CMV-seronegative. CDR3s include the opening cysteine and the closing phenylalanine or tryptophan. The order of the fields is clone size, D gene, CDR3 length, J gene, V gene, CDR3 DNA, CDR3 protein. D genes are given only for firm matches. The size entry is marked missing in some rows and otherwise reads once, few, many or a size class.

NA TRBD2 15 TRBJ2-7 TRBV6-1 TGTGCCAGCAGTACGGCCGGGACTAAGTCCTACGAGCAGTACTTC CASSTAGTKSYEQYF
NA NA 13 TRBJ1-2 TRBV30 TGTGCCTGGAGCGGGAGTCTTTCCTATGGCTACACCTTC CAWSGSLSYGYTF
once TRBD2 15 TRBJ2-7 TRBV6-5 TGTGCCAGCGGAACGAGCGGGAGGGCGGCCTACGAGCAGTACTTC CASGTSGRAAYEQYF
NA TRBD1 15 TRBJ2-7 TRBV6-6 TGTGCCAGCAGTACCGGGACAGGGTTAACCTACGAGCAGTACTTC CASSTGTGLTYEQYF
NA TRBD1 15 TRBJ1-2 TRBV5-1 TGCGCCAGCAGCCCCCAGGGACAGTCCATCTATGGCTACACCTTC CASSPQGQSIYGYTF
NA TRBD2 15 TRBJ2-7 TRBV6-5 TGTGCCAGCAGTTATTCCGGTGGGGGGGACTACGAGCAGTACTTC CASSYSGGGDYEQYF
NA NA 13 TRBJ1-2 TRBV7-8 TGTGCCAGCAGCTTAGCAGATTACAATGGCTACACCTTC CASSLADYNGYTF
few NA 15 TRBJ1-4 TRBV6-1 TGTGCCAGCAGTGACCCGCGGGGCTTGAGAGAAAAACTGTTTTTT CASSDPRGLREKLFF
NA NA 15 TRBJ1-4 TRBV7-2 TGTGCCAGCAGCCGGAATGGGGAGATGAATGAAAAACTGTTTTTT CASSRNGEMNEKLFF
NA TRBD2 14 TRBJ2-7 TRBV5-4 TGTGCCGTATCTAGGACTAGCGGATCCTACGAGCAGTACTTC CAVSRTSGSYEQYF
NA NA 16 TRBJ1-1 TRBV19 TGTGCCAGTAGTATAGGGTTTCGACAGTCGAACACTGAAGCTTTCTTT CASSIGFRQSNTEAFF
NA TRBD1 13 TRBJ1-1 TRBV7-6 TGTGCCAGCAGCCCGACAGGGGGCACTGAAGCTTTCTTT CASSPTGGTEAFF
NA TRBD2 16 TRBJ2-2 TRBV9 TGTGCCAGCAGCGGCGCGCTGGGGGGGTACACCGGGGAGCTGTTTTTT CASSGALGGYTGELFF
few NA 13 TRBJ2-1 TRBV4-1 TGCGCCAGCAGCCAAGATAACTACAATGAGCAGTTCTTC CASSQDNYNEQFF
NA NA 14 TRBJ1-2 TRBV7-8 TGTGCCAGCAGCTTGATCAGGTCAAACTATGGCTACACCTTC CASSLIRSNYGYTF
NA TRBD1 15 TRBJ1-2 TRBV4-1 TGCGCCAGCAGCCAAGGGACAGGGGGCCCCTATGGCTACACCTTC CASSQGTGGPYGYTF
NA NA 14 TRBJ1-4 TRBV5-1 TGCGCCAGCAGCTGGGGGCAGGGAAAAGAAAAACTGTTTTTT CASSWGQGKEKLFF
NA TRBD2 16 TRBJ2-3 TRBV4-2 TGTGCCAGCAGCCAAGAAGCGGGGGGATACACAGATACGCAGTATTTT CASSQEAGGYTDTQYF
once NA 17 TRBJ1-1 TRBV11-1 TGTGCCAGCAGCTTAGCGCGGGGTGCTGGGAGGCCCACTGAAGCTTTCTTT CASSLARGAGRPTEAFF
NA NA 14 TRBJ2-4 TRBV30 TGTGCCTGGAAGTATGACGGGAGTAAGAACATTCAGTACTTC CAWKYDGSKNIQYF
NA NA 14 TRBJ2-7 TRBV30 TGTGCCTGGAGTACATATGCAGGGAACTATGAGCAGTACTTC CAWSTYAGNYEQYF
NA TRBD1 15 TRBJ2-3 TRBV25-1 TGTGCCAGCAGTGCGCACAGGGGGTCCACAGATACGCAGTATTTT CASSAHRGSTDTQYF
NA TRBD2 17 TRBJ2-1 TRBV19 TGTGCCAGTAGTCCGGGACTAGCGGGAGCCACCTACAATGAGCAGTTCTTC CASSPGLAGATYNEQFF
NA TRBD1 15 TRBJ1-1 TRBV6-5 TGTGCCAGCAGTTACTCACGGACAGGCCACACTGAAGCTTTCTTT CASSYSRTGHTEAFF
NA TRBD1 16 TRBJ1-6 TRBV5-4 TGTGCCAGCGGTCCCGGGACAGGGTCTGGGAATTCACCCCTCCACTTT CASGPGTGSGNSPLHF
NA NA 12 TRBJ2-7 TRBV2 TGTGCCAGCAGTACGGGAACTTACGAGCAGTACTTC CASSTGTYEQYF
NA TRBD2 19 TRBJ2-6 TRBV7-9 TGTTCCAGCAGCCGATATACCCGGGACTATAACTCTGGGGCCAACGTCCTGACTTTC CSSSRYTRDYNSGANVLTF
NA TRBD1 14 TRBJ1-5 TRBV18 TGTGCCAGCTCACCCAGGGACAGGGATCAGCCCCAGCATTTT CASSPRDRDQPQHF
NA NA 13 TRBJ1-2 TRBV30 TGTGCCTGGAGTGTGAACACGTATTATGGCTACACCTTC CAWSVNTYYGYTF
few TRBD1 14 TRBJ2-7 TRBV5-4 TGTGCCAGCAGCCGAGGCACAGGGGACTACGAGCAGTACTTC CASSRGTGDYEQYF
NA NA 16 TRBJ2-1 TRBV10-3 TGTGCCATCAGTGATCCCCGAAGGAGCTCCTACAATGAGCAGTTCTTC CAISDPRRSSYNEQFF
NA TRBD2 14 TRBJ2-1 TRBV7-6 TGTGCCAGCAGCTTGCGACTAGCGGGAGTAGAGCAGTTCTTC CASSLRLAGVEQFF
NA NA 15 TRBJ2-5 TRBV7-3 TGTGCCAGCAGCTTATTCGGGGGGCCAGGAGAGACCCAGTACTTC CASSLFGGPGETQYF
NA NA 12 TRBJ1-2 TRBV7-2 TGTGCCAGCAGCTTAGGTACGGATGGCTACACCTTC CASSLGTDGYTF
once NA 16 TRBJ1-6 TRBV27 TGTGCCAGCAGTTTAAGGTTGGGGGCGAGTAATTCACCCCTCCACTTT CASSLRLGASNSPLHF
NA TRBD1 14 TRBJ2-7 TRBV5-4 TGTGCCAGCAGCCCGCGTAGGACAGGGGGCGAGCAGTACTTC CASSPRRTGGEQYF
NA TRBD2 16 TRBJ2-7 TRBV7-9 TGTGCCAGCAGCTTAGGGGCAATAGCGGGACCTTACGAGCAGTACTTC CASSLGAIAGPYEQYF